Below, one TCR beta chain is given with its context. Which antigen it targets is not known. Per-nucleotide qualities are absent, and no much larger clonotype sits a single base away. CDR3 length: 14 amino acids, cysteine to phenylalanine. Only the CDR3 DNA stays, 42 bases, in frame from base 1. Deletion took 6 bases off V and 10 bases off J, with a span of 16 bases between the germline ends. Looking up the germline V gene (reference sequence) yields CDR1 LGHDT and CDR2 YNNKEL. This record comes from a study of blood T cell repertoires in COVID-19 (dated by TCRdb to 2020 to 2022). At the level of the whole study: Collaborator samples came from the United States, Italy and Spain and covered acute and convalescent phases of COVID-19. Where HLA class I and class II types were available, the types were taken from metadata supplied by the sample provider, not from assay-based typing. Sample metadata almost always included a de-identified subject ID, COVID-19 status, age in years and sex. The material from the prospective study consisted of cDNA or gDNA derived from T cells, B-cell-depleted T cells, or PBMCs. Subjects who had been exposed to COVID-19, were actively infected with it, or had recovered from it provided the deeply sampled blood TCRbeta repertoires that made up the dataset. The samples were drawn from two sources: the first 160 participants of the ongoing ImmuneRACE study, and fewer than 1,500 subjects contributed by 6 global collaborators. The repertoires were released in a freely available public database intended as a resource for research on the immune response to SARS-CoV-2. What the research found in general, with its limitations: Clinical and demographic metadata were provided uncurated, with the amount varying by source and participant.

Each collaborating institution followed its own protocols to collect whole blood in K2EDTA tubes. For TCRbeta analysis, collaborator samples were shipped as frozen whole blood, as isolated PBMCs, or as DNA extracted from either sample type. TCRbeta CDR3 regions were amplified from genomic DNA using the immunoSEQ Assay, a bias-controlled multiplex PCR. The source study handled its data this way. Nucleated cell counts per sample were estimated from amplification of reference gene primers within the assay. Sequence reads were collapsed and filtered to measure the absolute abundance of every unique TCRbeta CDR3 rearrangement. For each sample, productive Simpson clonality was calculated by taking the square root of Simpson's diversity index across productive rearrangements. Entries here come from immuneACCESS through TCRdb and include only in-frame sequences with V and J called. Some clones fail to appear in such tables; in the studies checked, an unresolved V gene covers under half of the shortfall, and the cause of the remainder is unknown. For V, J and clone size, that table is used; D and trimming come from the DNA. For this sample the table gives around 250,000 clones, of which 86% were detected only once. The ten most abundant clones make up about 12% of the sample.

The sample consisted of peripheral blood. The rearranged segments are TRBV3-1 (or the pseudogene TRBV3-2) and TRBJ1-6; no D gene can be assigned with confidence. The sequence was collected from an elderly man with acute or convalescent COVID-19. This receptor has the CDR3 CASRDSGFKSPLHF. In nucleotides, the sequence is TGTGCCAGCAGGGACTCTGGATTTAAGTCACCCCTCCACTTT.